This note documents a single T cell receptor beta chain sequence. Data came from immunoSEQ multiplex PCR; TCRdb stores just in-frame clones and leaves some out. The table shows hundreds of thousands of clones, with 70% to 90% occurring only once. The sample belongs to a study of blood T cell repertoires in COVID-19. Across the study: PBMCs, B-cell-depleted T cells, or T cells were the source of the cDNA or gDNA that made up the material.

The CDR3 extends over 15 amino acids. Germline CDR1 reads LNHDA; CDR2 reads SQIVND (reference sequence). Trimming cost V 5 bases and J 2 bases; bases outside gene matches: 5. Before being deemed recovered, Cohort 3 donors had two negative PCRs, clearance, or symptom resolution. This rearrangement joins TRBV19 to TRBJ2-2; 7 bases line up with TRBD1. The sequenced material came from PBMCs or T cells enriched from blood (not recorded which). The TCR comes from a woman between 45 and 65 years old who had recovered from COVID-19. CDR3 amino acids: CASSLTGENTGELFF. The CDR3 DNA reads TGTGCCAGTAGTCTCACAGGGGAAAACACCGGGGAGCTGTTTTTT. Supplemented by reference TRBV19 and TRBJ2-2, the full variable domain reads DGGITQSPKYLFRKEGQNVTLSCEQNLNHDAMYWYRQDPGQGLRLIYYSQIVNDFQKGDIAEGYSVSREKKESFPLTVTSAQKNPTAFYLCASSLTGENTGELFFGEGSRLTVL.